The 7 T cell receptor beta chains given below trace back to one sample, sequenced in a study of T cell responses to AZD1222 COVID-19 vaccine. Measured with immunoSEQ multiplex PCR; TCRdb has only the in-frame clones, and not every one. Of about 120,000 clones in the sample, 85% to 90% were seen once. Sequencing was performed on peripheral blood, taken on day 0 of AZD1222 vaccination. The origin of the receptors is an adult in good health.

The V call is TRBV5-1, the J call TRBJ1-4; a possible D gene is TRBD1 (5 bases). The CDR3 is made up of 13 amino acids. The V end was cut by 2 bases, the J end by 8 bases, with 10 bases between. Germline CDR1 is SGHRS and CDR2 is YFSETQ. In DNA, the CDR3 is TGCGCCAGCAGCTTCGGGACGCAGGAAAAACTGTTTTTT. It encodes CASSFGTQEKLFF.

The chain uses TRBV7-9 and TRBJ2-5; 7 bases agree with TRBD2. The V and J ends lost 6 bases and 5 bases, in that order; junction bases with no gene match: 12. Germline CDR1 and CDR2: SEHNR and FQNEAQ (reference sequence). This CDR3 spans 15 amino acids. The CDR3 DNA reads TGTGCCAGCAGATTATGGGGAGGGGCTGAGGAGACCCAGTACTTC. Residues: CASRLWGGAEETQYF.

The V call is TRBV28, the J call TRBJ1-2; 7 bases fit TRBD1. The junction had 6 bases not matched to a gene; V was cut back by 9 bases and J by 2 bases. The CDR3 length is 13 residues. Per germline, CDR1 MDHEN and CDR2 SYDVKM. The CDR3 DNA sequence: TGTGCCAGTGATCCGGGACAGAACTATGGCTACACCTTC. This codes for CASDPGQNYGYTF.

The chain uses TRBV27 and TRBJ2-5; D may be TRBD2 (7 bases). V shed 5 bases and J shed 6 bases, with 19 bases lying between them. The CDR3 covers 15 residues. Germline values: CDR1 MNHEY, CDR2 SMNVEV (reference sequence). CDR3 sequence: CASSAAGGRRKTQYF. The CDR3 DNA follows: TGTGCCAGCAGTGCCGCCGGGGGGCGTAGGAAGACCCAGTACTTC.

The genes are TRBV3-1 (or the pseudogene TRBV3-2) and TRBJ1-3; D may be TRBD1 (6 bases). The CDR3 length is 15 residues. The V end was cut by 7 bases, the J end by 4 bases, with 17 bases between. Germline CDR1 LGHDT, CDR2 YNNKEL (reference sequence). This chain's CDR3 is CASNFHGTRGNTIYF. The DNA of the CDR3 is TGTGCCAGCAACTTTCACGGGACAAGAGGAAACACCATATATTTT.

The chain is built from TRBV6-5 and TRBJ1-2, with no clear D. Trimming shortened V by 4 bases and J by 1 base, and 10 bases separated the two germline ends. Germline V gene sequence: CDR1 MNHEY, CDR2 SVGAGI. The CDR3 consists of 14 residues. CDR3 coding DNA: TGTGCCAGCAGTTTCCCGGGAGTTAACTATGGCTACACCTTC. Translation gives CASSFPGVNYGYTF.

J is TRBJ1-1 and V is TRBV20-1, with D perhaps TRBD1 (5 bases). Trimming cost V 3 bases and J 0 bases, with 11 bases left between them. The CDR3 spans 14 residues. Germline assignment: CDR1 DFQATT and CDR2 SNEGSKA (reference sequence). The CDR3 reads CSASPQGMNTEAFF. The CDR3 region has the DNA TGCAGTGCTAGTCCCCAGGGTATGAACACTGAAGCTTTCTTT.